This T cell receptor beta chain was sequenced for a study of blood T cell repertoires in COVID-19. Study at large: PBMCs, B-cell-depleted T cells, or T cells were the source of the cDNA or gDNA that made up the material.

Participant reports of clinical history set cohort assignment. Per the original methods: Researchers report that nucleated cell counts were estimated from reference gene primer amplification. Clones were sequenced by immunoSEQ multiplex PCR, and TCRdb holds only the in-frame ones, with some missing. For V, J and clone size, that table is used; D and trimming come from the DNA. The data contain hundreds of thousands of clones, 85% to 90% of them singletons. CDR1 and CDR2 (germline): KGHSH, LQKENI. CDR3 length: 15 residues. J lost 7 bases, V lost 4 bases, and 6 bases had no gene match. Material for sequencing was PBMCs or T cells enriched from blood (not recorded which). The clonotype was recovered from a woman in her sixties or seventies in a cohort exposed to, infected with or recovered from COVID-19 (not recorded which). The chain employs TRBV18 and TRBJ2-1, with TRBD2 identical over 11 bases. As DNA, the CDR3 is TGTGCCAGCTCACAACTAGCGGGAGTCACGAATGAGCAGTTCTTC. As protein: CASSQLAGVTNEQFF. Looking up the rest from reference TRBV18 and TRBJ2-1 gives the full variable domain: NAGVMQNPRHLVRRRGQEARLRCSPMKGHSHVYWYRQLPEEGLKFMVYLQKENIIDESGMPKERFSAEFPKEGPSILRIQQVVRGDSAAYFCASSQLAGVTNEQFFGPGTRLTVL.